The 27 T cell receptor beta chains given below trace back to one sample, sequenced in a study of shared clonotypes between healthy human individuals. The repertoire was sequenced with immunoSEQ multiplex PCR; TCRdb's copy has only in-frame clones and lacks some. The table has about 600,000 clones, 97% seen once; the top ten hold about 0.06%. Sample: naive CD4+ T cells sorted from blood. Sample subset: CD45RA+ positively selected. The source is a woman under 40 in good health.

The J gene is TRBJ1-3, the V gene TRBV18; D gene ambiguous. The CDR3 has 16 amino acids. Germline CDR1 is KGHSH and CDR2 is LQKENI. With 5 bases removed from V and 0 bases from J, the gap between germline ends came to 14 bases. CDR3 bases: TGTGCCAGCTCAGTGGGCAGTTTGAGCTCTGGAAACACCATATATTTT. Translated: CASSVGSLSSGNTIYF.

The V and J genes are TRBV19 and TRBJ1-2; D is unclear. CDR1 and CDR2 from the germline V gene are LNHDA and SQIVND (reference sequence). V lost 7 bases and J 4 bases, leaving 16 bases between the germline ends. The length of the CDR3 is 14 residues. CDR3 loop: CASTETHQPYGYTF. The CDR3 coding sequence is TGTGCCAGTACTGAGACACATCAACCCTATGGCTACACCTTC.

This CDR3 is CATSRDRGYPTNEQFF. The CDR3 DNA is TGTGCCACCAGCAGAGATCGGGGGTATCCCACCAATGAGCAGTTCTTC. J is TRBJ2-1 and V is TRBV15; a possible D gene is TRBD2 (6 bases). The germline V gene has CDR1 LNHNV and CDR2 YYDKDF (reference sequence). This CDR3 is built from 16 residues. V lost 0 bases and J lost 6, with 15 bases in between.

The chain combines TRBV28 with TRBJ1-5; D remains unclear. Germline V lookup: CDR1 MDHEN, CDR2 SYDVKM. The CDR3 length is 14 residues. V lost 7 bases to trimming and J lost 8 bases, with 18 bases between them. This CDR3 reads CASTIIGNMEPQHF. In DNA form, the CDR3 reads TGTGCCAGCACCATAATCGGAAATATGGAGCCCCAGCATTTT.

The genes are TRBV19 and TRBJ2-7; D is ambiguous. CDR1 is LNHDA and CDR2 is SQIVND in the germline V gene (reference sequence). The CDR3 runs to 15 residues. V gave up 5 bases and J gave up 6 bases, with 20 bases separating them. CDR3 bases: TGTGCCAGTAGTTTACGGGCCTCCCCCAGCCTCGAGCAGTACTTC. Translating gives CASSLRASPSLEQYF.

V gene TRBV7-9 combines with J gene TRBJ1-1, with D hard to call. This CDR3 comprises 11 residues. Deletions cut 3 bases from V and 8 bases from J, with 7 bases between. Germline values: CDR1 SEHNR, CDR2 FQNEAQ (reference sequence). CDR3 in DNA: TGTGCCAGCAGCTTCCACGGGGAAGCTTTCTTT. Amino acid sequence: CASSFHGEAFF.

This chain links TRBV6-1 with TRBJ1-4; 9 bases map to TRBD1. The V gene's germline CDR1 is MNHNS and CDR2 SASEGT. Losses at the gene ends were 4 bases for V and 3 bases for J; bases not matched to a gene: 3. The CDR3 length is 15 residues. This CDR3 reads CASSGRDRANEKLFF. The CDR3 nucleotides are TGTGCCAGCAGTGGCCGGGACAGGGCTAATGAAAAACTGTTTTTT.

The V call is TRBV6-6, the J call TRBJ2-1, with D uncertain. V was pared by 10 bases and J by 0 bases, with 10 bases between. There are 13 residues in the CDR3. CDR1 is MNHNY, CDR2 SVGAGI, per germline (reference sequence). The CDR3 region has the DNA TGTGCCACTATCACCCCCTCCTACAATGAGCAGTTCTTC. Encoded protein: CATITPSYNEQFF.

The rearrangement joins TRBV19 to TRBJ1-1; tentative D call: TRBD1 (5 bases). The CDR3 covers 15 residues. V was cut by 4 bases and J by 0 bases, with 12 bases left in between. Germline V CDR1 and CDR2: LNHDA, SQIVND (reference sequence). The CDR3 DNA reads TGTGCCAGTAGTAGGGGAGACAGTTTGAACACTGAAGCTTTCTTT. It is translated as CASSRGDSLNTEAFF.

This rearrangement joins TRBV28 to TRBJ1-1, with no clear D. V lost 4 bases to trimming and J lost 8 bases, with 14 bases between them. The germline gives CDR1 MDHEN, CDR2 SYDVKM. This CDR3 region has 13 residues. In DNA form, the CDR3 reads TGTGCCAGCAGTTCGGGAAGTCTGGGAGAAGCTTTCTTT. It specifies CASSSGSLGEAFF.

The rearrangement uses TRBV6-5 and TRBJ2-7; weak D call: TRBD2 (5 bases). This CDR3 is built from 15 residues. The V gene's germline CDR1 is MNHEY and CDR2 SVGAGI. Trimming shortened V by 6 bases and J by 1 base, and 16 bases separated the two germline ends. This CDR3 is CASSKSGLTSYEQYF. The CDR3 DNA reads TGTGCCAGCAGCAAGTCGGGGTTAACATCCTACGAGCAGTACTTC.

A single count supports this clone. The genes are TRBV28 and TRBJ2-7, with D perhaps assigned TRBD1 or TRBD2 (5 bases each). In germline, CDR1 is MDHEN, CDR2 SYDVKM. V lost 2 bases and J 4 bases, leaving 15 bases between the germline ends. The CDR3 totals 15 residues. CDR3 in DNA: TGTGCCAGCAGTTTACGGTCGGGGCCTATATACGAGCAGTACTTC. This codes for CASSLRSGPIYEQYF.

The chain recombines TRBV14 with TRBJ2-7; TRBD1 or TRBD2 may be the D gene (6 bases each). Trimming took off 6 bases at V and 3 bases at J, with 12 bases between the two ends. Germline V gives CDR1 SGHDN, CDR2 FVKESK. The CDR3 is 13 residues long. This CDR3 reads CASRVGGGYEQYF. In DNA form, the CDR3 reads TGTGCCAGCAGGGTCGGAGGGGGCTACGAGCAGTACTTC.

This clone was seen once. This specimen includes other DNA sequences encoding the same CDR3. The chain combines TRBV14 with TRBJ2-1; D gene unclear. Between the trimmed V and J ends, which lost 4 bases and 4 bases, there was a span of 2 bases. The V gene's germline CDR1 is SGHDN and CDR2 FVKESK. The CDR3 sequence is 11 residues long. The CDR3 coding sequence is TGTGCCAGCAGCCGTTACAATGAGCAGTTCTTC. Its translation is CASSRYNEQFF.

This chain uses TRBV28 with TRBJ1-5, with TRBD1 matching 8 bases. Per germline, CDR1 MDHEN and CDR2 SYDVKM. This CDR3 region has 18 residues. V trimming: 5 bases; J trimming: 0 bases; junction bases outside the gene matches: 12. In DNA, the CDR3 is TGTGCCAGCAGTCCCGGACAGGGAGGGGTTGGTAGCAATCAGCCCCAGCATTTT. Amino acid sequence: CASSPGQGGVGSNQPQHF.

The CDR3 region has the DNA TGCGCCAGCAGCCAAGCATTAGCGGGGGATGGAGCCTCCTACAATGAGCAGTTCTTC. It codes for CASSQALAGDGASYNEQFF. The V call is TRBV4-1, the J call TRBJ2-1; 9 nucleotides match TRBD2. The V gene's germline CDR1 is MGHRA and CDR2 YSYEKL. The CDR3 totals 19 residues. J gave up 0 bases and V 1 base, and 10 bases lay outside the gene matches.

The rearrangement links TRBV2 to TRBJ2-1; 11 nucleotides match TRBD1. The CDR3 length is 15 residues. Germline-derived CDR1 and CDR2 are SNHLY and FYNNEI. J lost 8 bases, V lost 7 bases, and 10 bases had no gene match. CDR3 sequence reads: CASTEVGQGGHEQFF. In DNA form, the CDR3 reads TGTGCCAGCACCGAGGTGGGACAGGGGGGCCATGAGCAGTTCTTC.

The rearrangement uses TRBV18 and TRBJ2-3, with 8 positions matching TRBD2. CDR1 is KGHSH and CDR2 is LQKENI in the germline V gene. The CDR3 length is 15 residues. The V gene end was trimmed by 4 bases and the J gene end by 6 bases; junction bases not matched to a gene: 9. The CDR3 protein is CASSRSGGPADTQYF. For the CDR3, the DNA is TGTGCCAGCTCACGGTCGGGAGGGCCAGCGGATACGCAGTATTTT.

Points on this clone: A read error may produce the germline difference seen at one junction end. V is TRBV11-2 and J is TRBJ2-1; D is perhaps TRBD2 (5 bases). Germline lookup yields CDR1 SGHAT and CDR2 FQNNGV. The CDR3 sequence is 16 residues long. The CDR3 reads CASSLGMADSYNEQLF. CDR3 sequence (DNA): TGTGCCAGCAGCTTAGGTATGGCGGACTCCTACAATGAGCAGCTCTTC.

V and J are TRBV28 and TRBJ1-5; 9 nucleotides agree with TRBD1. J gave up 7 bases and V 6 bases, and 4 bases lay outside the gene matches. The CDR3 is 13 amino acids. Germline CDR1 and CDR2: MDHEN and SYDVKM. The DNA of the CDR3 is TGTGCCAGCAGGGGGACAGGGACCCAGCCCCAGCATTTT. Its translation: CASRGTGTQPQHF.

This sequence joins TRBV11-3 and TRBJ2-3; D gene ambiguous. The CDR3 spans 13 residues. In germline, CDR1 is SGHNT, CDR2 YENEEA. V gave up 5 bases and J gave up 2 bases, with 8 bases separating them. In nucleotides, the CDR3 is TGTGCCAGCAGCACAGCGTACACAGATACGCAGTATTTT. This gives the protein CASSTAYTDTQYF.

This sequence joins TRBV30 and TRBJ1-2; possible D gene TRBD1, 5 bases. CDR3 length: 12 amino acids. The germline V gene has CDR1 GTSNPN and CDR2 SVGIG (reference sequence). Deletions cut 4 bases from V and 5 bases from J, with 11 bases between. CDR3 sequence: CAWNGGWYGYTF. The CDR3 bases are TGTGCCTGGAATGGGGGTTGGTATGGCTACACCTTC. The full variable domain, rest sourced from reference TRBV30 and TRBJ1-2, is SQTIHQWPATLVQPVGSPLSLECTVEGTSNPNLYWYRQAAGRGLQLLFYSVGIGQISSEVPQNLSASRPQDRQFILSSKKLLLSDSGFYLCAWNGGWYGYTFGSGTRLTVV.

The chain combines TRBV11-3 with TRBJ2-1; 8 nucleotides match TRBD1. Trimming took 5 bases from V and 7 from J; bases not matched to a gene: 10. Germline values: CDR1 SGHNT, CDR2 YENEEA. The CDR3 has 15 amino acids. The CDR3 coding sequence is TGTGCCAGCAGCGTCAGGGGGCTAGATGGTAATGAGCAGTTCTTC. Translating it yields CASSVRGLDGNEQFF.

The genes are TRBV4-1 and TRBJ1-5; D may be TRBD1 (5 bases). CDR1 and CDR2 from the germline V gene are MGHRA and YSYEKL. This CDR3 comprises 16 residues. V was clipped by 0 bases and J by 2 bases, with 11 bases between them. Here the CDR3 reads CASSQDGLGGNQPQHF. CDR3 sequence (DNA): TGCGCCAGCAGCCAAGATGGTTTGGGGGGCAATCAGCCCCAGCATTTT.

The J gene is TRBJ2-1, the V gene TRBV4-1, with D perhaps assigned TRBD1 or TRBD2 (5 bases each). Germline V gene sequence: CDR1 MGHRA, CDR2 YSYEKL. The V and J ends lost 1 base and 1 base respectively, with 14 bases between them. The CDR3 covers 17 residues. In DNA form, the CDR3 reads TGCGCCAGCAGCCAAGTTAGGGGCGGGCCGTCCTACAATGAGCAGTTCTTC. It is translated as CASSQVRGGPSYNEQFF.

The rearrangement joins TRBV6-5 to TRBJ2-7; 7 nucleotides align to TRBD1. V was clipped by 10 bases and J by 5 bases; unmatched bases: 17. This CDR3 is built from 15 residues. CDR1 and CDR2 (germline): MNHEY, SVGAGI. The CDR3 spells CATKKGPGGIHEQYF. The CDR3 coding sequence is TGTGCCACAAAAAAAGGGCCAGGGGGTATTCACGAGCAGTACTTC.

The rearrangement links TRBV11-2 to TRBJ2-3, with D unresolved. Trimming pared 5 bases from V and 0 bases from J, leaving 3 bases between. This CDR3 is 12 amino acids long. Germline CDR1 is SGHAT and CDR2 is FQNNGV. CDR3 DNA sequence: TGTGCCAGCAGCATAAGCACAGATACGCAGTATTTT. Encoded protein: CASSISTDTQYF.